The clone carrying this TCR beta chain was recorded at least ten times. Its matching antigen is unknown. Each TCR transcript was tagged with a 10-nucleotide random UMI during 5'RACE. TCRdb reprocessed the 5' RACE reads via MiXCR and lists one record per CDR3 protein. The sample lists some 46,000 distinct CDR3 sequences; 10% to 13% were seen once. These data are taken from a study of neurological immune-mediated disorders. Overall study findings and caveats: There were no CDR3 amino acid sequences shared by expanded clones across subjects, a result suggesting private repertoires in all groups.

The material sequenced was PBMCs. The sequence came from a man between 65 and 80 years old with HTLV-1-associated myelopathy (HAM/TSP).

The CDR3 DNA is TGTGCCACCTGGTTGGATAGCAATCAGCCCCAGCATTTT. Translated, it gives CATWLDSNQPQHF. This rearrangement joins TRBV28 to TRBJ1-5; the D is unclear. The CDR3 has 13 amino acids. V was shortened by 10 bases and J by 0 bases, with 10 bases between the two germline ends. CDR1 is MDHEN, CDR2 SYDVKM, per germline.